The sequence of this T cell receptor (beta chain) was determined in a study of response to subunit inactivated influenza vaccine. TCRdb independently ran MiXCR on the RT-PCR reads; one entry per CDR3 protein. Of 500,000 to 750,000 distinct CDR3 sequences in the sample, approximately 15% were seen once. Germline CDR1 DFQATT, CDR2 SNEGSKA (reference sequence). V lost 1 base and J lost 7; bases outside the gene matches: 6. The CDR3 runs to 13 residues. The gene calls are TRBV20-1 and TRBJ1-2, with 7 nucleotides matching TRBD1. The origin of this receptor is a man aged 50-59 years who received an inactivated influenza vaccine. Specimen: PBMCs from blood, collected approximately 12 days after vaccination. The CDR3 region is CSARARGDSGYTF. DNA for the CDR3: TGCAGTGCTAGAGCGCGAGGGGACAGTGGCTACACCTTC.